Listed below are T cell receptor beta chains from one sample, sequenced in a study of blood T cells in healthy people across ages. MiXCR, run by TCRdb on the 5' RACE reads, gives a single entry per CDR3 protein. The sample includes about 900,000 distinct CDR3 sequences, about 48% of them seen just once. The sample comprised blood. The receptors come from a man aged 25 to 45 in good health. The CDR3 runs from the conserved cysteine through the conserved F or W. A D gene is named only where the DNA matches it firmly. Some rows have no size entry. The others give once, few or many, or a class for an expanded clone.

cdr3_aa | cdr3_nt | v_call | clone_size | d_call | j_call
CASTQGYEKLFF | TGTGCCAGCACCCAGGGTTACGAAAAACTGTTTTTT | TRBV2 | NA | NA | TRBJ1-4
CASSEVANEQFF | TGTGCCAGCAGTGAAGTGGCTAATGAGCAGTTCTTC | TRBV6-1 | NA | NA | TRBJ2-1
CASSPWDYSLRDEQFF | TGTGCCAGCAGCCCCTGGGACTACTCCCTCCGCGATGAGCAGTTCTTC | TRBV11-3 | NA | TRBD2 | TRBJ2-1
CASSSLSGGRNQETQYF | TGTGCCAGCAGCTCCCTTAGCGGGGGCCGTAACCAAGAGACCCAGTACTTC | TRBV13 | NA | TRBD2 | TRBJ2-5
CASSQRGSTDTQYF | TGTGCCAGCAGCCAGCGGGGAAGCACAGATACGCAGTATTTT | TRBV3-1 | many | NA | TRBJ2-3
CASSIPRDRPYQETQYF | TGTGCCAGCAGCATTCCCCGGGACAGACCTTATCAAGAGACCCAGTACTTC | TRBV11-2 | NA | TRBD1 | TRBJ2-5
CASSSQGRADTQYF | TGTGCCAGCAGCTCACAGGGTCGCGCAGATACGCAGTATTTT | TRBV7-2 | many | NA | TRBJ2-3
CASRLLTGGGNQPQHF | TGTGCCAGCAGGCTACTGACAGGGGGCGGCAATCAGCCCCAGCATTTT | TRBV7-2 | NA | TRBD1 | TRBJ1-5
CACSPREGKIPEAFF | TGTGCCTGCAGCCCACGGGAGGGAAAGATCCCTGAAGCTTTCTTT | TRBV6-2/TRBV6-3 | NA | NA | TRBJ1-1
CASSYCLRSSGGFTDTQYF | TGTGCCAGCAGTTACTGTCTGCGCTCTAGCGGGGGGTTCACAGATACGCAGTATTTT | TRBV6-9 | few | TRBD2 | TRBJ2-3
CASTRSGTGTTTNEQFF | TGTGCCAGCACCCGAAGCGGGACAGGGACCACGACCAATGAGCAGTTCTTC | TRBV6-1 | few | TRBD1 | TRBJ2-1
CSARPQGAEGYGYTF | TGCAGTGCCCGGCCACAGGGGGCAGAAGGCTATGGCTACACCTTC | TRBV20-1 | NA | TRBD1 | TRBJ1-2
CASSVTSGGGEQYF | TGTGCCAGCAGCGTTACCAGCGGGGGTGGCGAGCAGTACTTC | TRBV9 | NA | TRBD2 | TRBJ2-7
CANSVDRLNHDGQYF | TGCGCCAACAGCGTAGACAGATTGAATCACGATGGGCAGTATTTT | TRBV5-1 | NA | NA | TRBJ2-3
CASRDRGISYEQYF | TGTGCCAGCAGGGACAGGGGGATCTCCTACGAGCAGTACTTC | TRBV25-1 | NA | TRBD1 | TRBJ2-7
CASSPGTSVVTQYF | TGTGCCAGCAGCCCCGGGACTAGCGTTGTTACGCAGTATTTT | TRBV7-2 | NA | TRBD2 | TRBJ2-3
CASSFGRGDETQYF | TGTGCCAGCAGTTTTGGGCGGGGGGACGAGACCCAGTACTTC | TRBV27 | NA | TRBD2 | TRBJ2-5
CSAREGSGRINEQFF | TGCAGTGCTAGAGAGGGTAGCGGGAGGATCAATGAGCAGTTCTTC | TRBV20-1 | NA | TRBD2 | TRBJ2-1
CASRLEGTSGIGEQYF | TGCGCCAGCAGATTGGAGGGGACTAGCGGGATCGGTGAGCAGTATTTT | TRBV5-1 | NA | TRBD2 | TRBJ2-3
CASSRPGTARDNEQFF | TGCGCCAGCAGCCGCCCCGGGACTGCTCGAGACAATGAGCAGTTCTTC | TRBV5-1 | NA | NA | TRBJ2-1
CASSLAFTGSYEQYF | TGCGCCAGCAGCTTGGCCTTCACGGGTTCCTACGAGCAGTACTTC | TRBV5-1 | NA | NA | TRBJ2-7
CAISEWGPNYGYTF | TGTGCCATCAGTGAGTGGGGTCCTAACTATGGCTACACCTTC | TRBV10-3 | few | NA | TRBJ1-2
CASSPRQEYNEQFF | TGTGCCAGCTCACCCAGACAGGAGTACAATGAGCAGTTCTTC | TRBV18 | once | NA | TRBJ2-1
CASSFSIEAFF | TGTGCCAGCAGTTTCTCGATAGAAGCTTTCTTT | TRBV6-6 | few | NA | TRBJ1-1
CSAPGQENIQYF | TGCAGTGCTCCCGGACAGGAAAACATTCAGTACTTC | TRBV20-1 | NA | TRBD1 | TRBJ2-4
CASSETDGSYNEQFF | TGCGCCAGCAGCGAAACGGACGGATCCTACAATGAGCAGTTCTTC | TRBV5-1 | many | NA | TRBJ2-1
CASRYRGSNTEAFF | TGTGCCAGCAGATACAGGGGCTCGAACACTGAAGCTTTCTTT | TRBV6-5 | NA | TRBD1 | TRBJ1-1
CASRVGGTSGGPLGTQYF | TGTGCCAGCAGAGTGGGCGGAACTAGCGGGGGGCCTCTGGGTACGCAGTATTTT | TRBV25-1 | NA | TRBD2 | TRBJ2-3
CASTPEGRDNYGYTF | TGTGCCAGCACCCCGGAGGGAAGGGATAACTATGGCTACACCTTC | TRBV6-6 | NA | NA | TRBJ1-2
CASSLRGLAGPHYEQYF | TGTGCCAGCAGTTTAAGAGGACTAGCGGGGCCTCACTACGAGCAGTACTTC | TRBV28 | NA | TRBD2 | TRBJ2-7
CASSPQLVRGTEAFF | TGTGCCAGCAGTCCGCAGCTTGTCCGGGGCACTGAAGCTTTCTTT | TRBV12-3/TRBV12-4 | NA | NA | TRBJ1-1
CASSGQMNHQETQYF | TGTGCCAGCAGTGGGCAGATGAATCACCAAGAGACCCAGTACTTC | TRBV12-3/TRBV12-4 | many | NA | TRBJ2-5
CASSQVAGGDTQYF | TGCGCCAGCAGCCAAGTAGCGGGGGGCGATACGCAGTATTTT | TRBV4-1 | NA | TRBD2 | TRBJ2-3
CASSEWANQETQYF | TGTGCCAGCAGTGAATGGGCGAACCAAGAGACCCAGTACTTC | TRBV25-1 | few | NA | TRBJ2-5
CASSRDSGSPLHF | TGTGCCAGCAGCCGAGATTCGGGTTCACCCCTCCACTTT | TRBV9 | many | NA | TRBJ1-6
CASSLSWGSNYYGYTF | TGTGCCAGCAGTTTATCCTGGGGCAGCAACTACTATGGCTACACCTTC | TRBV27 | NA | NA | TRBJ1-2
CASTLTTGVGGYTF | TGTGCCAGCACTCTGACCACAGGGGTTGGCGGCTACACCTTC | TRBV9 | few | TRBD1 | TRBJ1-2
CATSRDRGEGNEQFF | TGTGCCACCAGCAGAGATCGTGGGGAGGGGAATGAGCAGTTCTTC | TRBV15 | NA | TRBD2 | TRBJ2-1
CASSHGGTVNTEAFF | TGCGCCAGCAGCCATGGGGGGACGGTGAACACTGAAGCTTTCTTT | TRBV4-3 | NA | NA | TRBJ1-1
CSARELAGAGYSSTDTQYF | TGCAGTGCTAGAGAGCTAGCGGGGGCCGGTTACTCTAGCACAGATACGCAGTATTTT | TRBV20-1 | NA | TRBD2 | TRBJ2-3
CSAREARANIAEQYF | TGCAGTGCTAGAGAGGCCCGGGCGAACATCGCCGAGCAGTACTTC | TRBV20-1 | NA | NA | TRBJ2-7